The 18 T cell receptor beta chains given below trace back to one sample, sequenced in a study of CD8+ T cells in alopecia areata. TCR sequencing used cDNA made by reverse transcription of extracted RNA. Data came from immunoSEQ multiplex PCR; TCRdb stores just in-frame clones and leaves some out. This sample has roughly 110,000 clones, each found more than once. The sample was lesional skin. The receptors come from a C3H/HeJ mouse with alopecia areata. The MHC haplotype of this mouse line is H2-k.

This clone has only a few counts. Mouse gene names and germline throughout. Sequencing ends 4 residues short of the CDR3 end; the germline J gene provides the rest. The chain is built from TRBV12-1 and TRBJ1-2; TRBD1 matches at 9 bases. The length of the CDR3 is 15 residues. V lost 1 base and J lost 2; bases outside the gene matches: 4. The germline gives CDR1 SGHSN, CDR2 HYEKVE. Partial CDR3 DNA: TGTGCCAGCTCTCTACGGGACAGGGAGAACTCC. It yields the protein CASSLRDRENS. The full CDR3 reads CASSLRDRENSDYTF.

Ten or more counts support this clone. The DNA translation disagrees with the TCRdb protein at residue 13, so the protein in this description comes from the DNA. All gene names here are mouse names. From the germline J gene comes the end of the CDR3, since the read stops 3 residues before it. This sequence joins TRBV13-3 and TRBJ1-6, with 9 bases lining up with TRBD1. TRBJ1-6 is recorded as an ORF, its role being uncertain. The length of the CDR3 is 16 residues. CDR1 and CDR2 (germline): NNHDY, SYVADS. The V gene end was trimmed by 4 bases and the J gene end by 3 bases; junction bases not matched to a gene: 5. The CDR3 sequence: CASSRRDRVYNSPLYF. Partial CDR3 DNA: TGTGCCAGCAGTAGGAGGGACAGGGTCTATAATTCGCCC.

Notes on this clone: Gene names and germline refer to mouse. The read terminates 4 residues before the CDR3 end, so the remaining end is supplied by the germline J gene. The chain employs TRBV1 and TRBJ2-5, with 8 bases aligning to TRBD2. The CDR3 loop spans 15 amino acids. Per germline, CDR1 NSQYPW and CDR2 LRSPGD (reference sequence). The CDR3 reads CTCSADWGKKDTQYF. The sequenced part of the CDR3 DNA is TGCACCTGCAGTGCCGACTGGGGAAAGAAGGAC.

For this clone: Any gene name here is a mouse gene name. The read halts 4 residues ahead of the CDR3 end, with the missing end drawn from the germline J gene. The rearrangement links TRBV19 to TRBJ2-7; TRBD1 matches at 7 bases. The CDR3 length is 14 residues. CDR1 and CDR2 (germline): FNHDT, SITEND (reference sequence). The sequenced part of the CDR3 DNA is TGTGCCAGCGGTTTCCAGACAGGGACATAT. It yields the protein CASGFQTGTY. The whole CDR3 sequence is CASGFQTGTYEQYF.

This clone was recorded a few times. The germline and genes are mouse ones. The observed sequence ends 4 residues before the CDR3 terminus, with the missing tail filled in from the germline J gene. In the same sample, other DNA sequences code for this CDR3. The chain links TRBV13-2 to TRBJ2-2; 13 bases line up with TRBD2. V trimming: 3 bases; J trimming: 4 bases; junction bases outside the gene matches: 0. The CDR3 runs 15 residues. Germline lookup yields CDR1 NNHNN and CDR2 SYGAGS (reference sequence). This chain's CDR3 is CASGGTGGATGQLYF. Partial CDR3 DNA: TGTGCCAGCGGTGGGACTGGGGGGGCCACCGGG.

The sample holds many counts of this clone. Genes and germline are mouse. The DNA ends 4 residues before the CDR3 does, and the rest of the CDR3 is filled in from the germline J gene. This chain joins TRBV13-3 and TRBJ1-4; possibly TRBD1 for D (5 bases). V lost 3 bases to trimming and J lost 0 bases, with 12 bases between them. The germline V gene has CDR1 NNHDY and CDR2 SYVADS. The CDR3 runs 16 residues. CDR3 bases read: TGTGCCAGCAGTGTCTCGGACAATTTTTCCAACGAA. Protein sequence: CASSVSDNFSNE. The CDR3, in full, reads CASSVSDNFSNERLFF.

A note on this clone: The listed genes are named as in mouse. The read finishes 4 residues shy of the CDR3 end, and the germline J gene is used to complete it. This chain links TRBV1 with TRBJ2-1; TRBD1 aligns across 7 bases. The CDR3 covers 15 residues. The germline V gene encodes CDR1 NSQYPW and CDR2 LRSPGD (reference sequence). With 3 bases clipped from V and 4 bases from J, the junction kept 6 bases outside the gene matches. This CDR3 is CTCSATGDGYAEQFF. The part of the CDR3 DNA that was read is TGCACCTGCAGTGCCACAGGGGATGGTTATGCT. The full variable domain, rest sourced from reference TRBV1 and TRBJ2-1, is VTLLEQNPRWRLVPRGQAVNLRCILKNSQYPWMSWYQQDLQKQLQWLFTLRSPGDKEVKSLPGADYLATRVTDTELRLQVANMSQGRTLYCTCSATGDGYAEQFFGPGTRLTVL.

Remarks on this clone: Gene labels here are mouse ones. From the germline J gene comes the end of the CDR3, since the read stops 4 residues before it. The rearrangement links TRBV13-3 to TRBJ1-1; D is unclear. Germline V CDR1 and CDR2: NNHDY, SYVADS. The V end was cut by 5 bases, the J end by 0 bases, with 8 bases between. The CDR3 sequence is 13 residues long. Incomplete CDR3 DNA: TGTGCCAGCAGGTCACAGTCAAACACA. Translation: CASRSQSNT. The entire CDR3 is CASRSQSNTEVFF.

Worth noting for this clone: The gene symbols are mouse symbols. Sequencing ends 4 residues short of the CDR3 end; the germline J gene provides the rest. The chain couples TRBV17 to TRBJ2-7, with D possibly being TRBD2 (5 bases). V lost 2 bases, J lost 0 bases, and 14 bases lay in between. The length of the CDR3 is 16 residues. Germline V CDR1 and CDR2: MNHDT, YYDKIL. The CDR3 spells CASSRLAGQSSYEQYF. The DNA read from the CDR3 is TGTGCTAGCAGTAGATTGGCTGGGCAGAGCTCCTAT.

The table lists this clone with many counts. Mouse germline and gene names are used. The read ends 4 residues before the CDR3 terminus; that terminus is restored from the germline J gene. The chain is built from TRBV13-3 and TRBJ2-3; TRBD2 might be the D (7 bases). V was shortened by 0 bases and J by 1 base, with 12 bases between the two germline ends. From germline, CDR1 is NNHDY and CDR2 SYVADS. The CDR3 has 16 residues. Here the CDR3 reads CASSDAGGVGAETLYF. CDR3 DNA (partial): TGTGCCAGCAGTGATGCTGGGGGCGTGGGTGCAGAA.

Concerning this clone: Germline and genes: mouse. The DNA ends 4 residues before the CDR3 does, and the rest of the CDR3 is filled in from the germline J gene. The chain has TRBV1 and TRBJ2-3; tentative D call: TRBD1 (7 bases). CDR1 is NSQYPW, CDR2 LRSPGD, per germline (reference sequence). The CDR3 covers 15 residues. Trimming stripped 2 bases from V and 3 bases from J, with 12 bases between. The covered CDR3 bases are TGCACCTGCAGTGCAAATAGGGGGCGAGCAGAA. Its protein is CTCSANRGRAE. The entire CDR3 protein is CTCSANRGRAETLYF.

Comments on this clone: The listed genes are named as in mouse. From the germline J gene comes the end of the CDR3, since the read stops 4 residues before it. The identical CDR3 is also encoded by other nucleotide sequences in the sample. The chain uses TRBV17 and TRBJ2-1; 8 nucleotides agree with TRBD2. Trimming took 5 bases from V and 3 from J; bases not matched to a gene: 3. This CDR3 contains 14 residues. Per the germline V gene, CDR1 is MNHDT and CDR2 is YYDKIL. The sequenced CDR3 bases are TGTGCTAGCAGTCGGACTGGGTTCTATGCT. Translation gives CASSRTGFYA. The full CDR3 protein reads CASSRTGFYAEQFF.

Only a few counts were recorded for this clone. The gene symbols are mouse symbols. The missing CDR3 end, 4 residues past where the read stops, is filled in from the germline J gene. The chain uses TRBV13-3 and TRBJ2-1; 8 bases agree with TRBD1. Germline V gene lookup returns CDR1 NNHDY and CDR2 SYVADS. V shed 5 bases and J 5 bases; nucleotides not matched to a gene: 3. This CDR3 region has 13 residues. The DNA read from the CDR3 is TGTGCCAGCAGACAGGGGGTGAATGCT. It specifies CASRQGVNA. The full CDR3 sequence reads CASRQGVNAEQFF.

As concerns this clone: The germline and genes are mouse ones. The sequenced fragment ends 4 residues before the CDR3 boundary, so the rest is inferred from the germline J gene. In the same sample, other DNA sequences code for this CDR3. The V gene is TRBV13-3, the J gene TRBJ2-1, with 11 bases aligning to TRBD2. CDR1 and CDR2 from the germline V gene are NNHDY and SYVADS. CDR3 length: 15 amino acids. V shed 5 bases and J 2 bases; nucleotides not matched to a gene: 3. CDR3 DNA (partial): TGTGCCAGCAGACTGGGGGGGCGCGACTATGCT. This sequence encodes CASRLGGRDYA. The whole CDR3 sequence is CASRLGGRDYAEQFF.

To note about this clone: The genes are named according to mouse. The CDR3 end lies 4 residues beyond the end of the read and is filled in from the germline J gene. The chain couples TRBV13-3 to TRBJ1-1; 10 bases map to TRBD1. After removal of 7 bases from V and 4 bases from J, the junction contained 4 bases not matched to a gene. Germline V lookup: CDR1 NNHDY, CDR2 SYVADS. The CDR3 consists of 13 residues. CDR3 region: CASHDRGRTEVFF. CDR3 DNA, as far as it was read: TGTGCCAGCCATGACAGGGGGCGCACA.

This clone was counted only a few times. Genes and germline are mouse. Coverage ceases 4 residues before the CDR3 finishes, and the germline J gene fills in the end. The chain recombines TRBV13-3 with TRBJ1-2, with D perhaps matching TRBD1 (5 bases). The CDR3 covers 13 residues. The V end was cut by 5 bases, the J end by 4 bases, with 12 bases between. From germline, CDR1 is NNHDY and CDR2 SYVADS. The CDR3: CASRSGRSSDYTF. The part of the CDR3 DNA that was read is TGTGCCAGCAGATCAGGGAGGAGCTCC.

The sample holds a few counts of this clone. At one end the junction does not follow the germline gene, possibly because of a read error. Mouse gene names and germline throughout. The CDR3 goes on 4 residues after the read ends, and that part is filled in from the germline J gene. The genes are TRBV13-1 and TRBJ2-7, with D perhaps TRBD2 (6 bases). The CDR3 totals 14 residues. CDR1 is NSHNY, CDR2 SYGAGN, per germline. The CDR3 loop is CAGSDDGGWYEQYF. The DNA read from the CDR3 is TGTGCCGGCAGTGATGATGGGGGTTGGTAT.

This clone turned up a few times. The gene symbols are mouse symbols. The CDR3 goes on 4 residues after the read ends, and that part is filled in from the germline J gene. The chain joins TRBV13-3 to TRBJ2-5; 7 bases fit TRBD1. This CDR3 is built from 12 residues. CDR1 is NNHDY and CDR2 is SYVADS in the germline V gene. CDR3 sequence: CASRGQPDTQYF. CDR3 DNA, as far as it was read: TGTGCCAGCAGGGGACAGCCGGAC.